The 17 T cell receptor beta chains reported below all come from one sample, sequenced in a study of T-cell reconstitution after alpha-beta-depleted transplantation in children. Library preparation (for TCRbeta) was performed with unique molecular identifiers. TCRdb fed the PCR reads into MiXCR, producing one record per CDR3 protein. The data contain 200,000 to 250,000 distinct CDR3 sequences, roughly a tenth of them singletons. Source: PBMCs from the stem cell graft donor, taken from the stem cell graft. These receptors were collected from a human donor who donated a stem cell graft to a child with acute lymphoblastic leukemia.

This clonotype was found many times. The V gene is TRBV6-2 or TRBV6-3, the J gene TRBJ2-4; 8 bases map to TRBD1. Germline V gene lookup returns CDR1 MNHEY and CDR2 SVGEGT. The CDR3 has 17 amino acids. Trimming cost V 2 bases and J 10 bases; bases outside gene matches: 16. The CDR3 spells CASSYGQGAVWWWIQYF. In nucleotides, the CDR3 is TGTGCCAGCAGTTACGGGCAGGGGGCAGTTTGGTGGTGGATTCAGTACTTC.

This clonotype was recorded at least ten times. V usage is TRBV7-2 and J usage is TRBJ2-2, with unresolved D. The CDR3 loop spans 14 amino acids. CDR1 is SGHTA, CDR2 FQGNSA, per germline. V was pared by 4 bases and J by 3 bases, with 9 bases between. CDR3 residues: CASSYESYTGELFF. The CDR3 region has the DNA TGTGCCAGCAGCTACGAAAGTTACACCGGGGAGCTGTTTTTT.

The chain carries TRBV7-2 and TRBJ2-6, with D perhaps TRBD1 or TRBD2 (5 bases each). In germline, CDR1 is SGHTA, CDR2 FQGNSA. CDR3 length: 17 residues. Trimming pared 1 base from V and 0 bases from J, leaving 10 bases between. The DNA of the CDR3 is TGTGCCAGCAGCTTAGGTTGGGGGATCTCTGGGGCCAACGTCCTGACTTTC. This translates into CASSLGWGISGANVLTF.

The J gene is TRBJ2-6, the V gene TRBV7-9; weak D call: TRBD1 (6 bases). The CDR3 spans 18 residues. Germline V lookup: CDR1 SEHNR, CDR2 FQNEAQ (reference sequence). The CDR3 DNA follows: TGTGCGTTAGGGGGAAGCACAGGTTTTTGGTCTGGGGCCAACGTCCTGACTTTC. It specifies CALGGSTGFWSGANVLTF.

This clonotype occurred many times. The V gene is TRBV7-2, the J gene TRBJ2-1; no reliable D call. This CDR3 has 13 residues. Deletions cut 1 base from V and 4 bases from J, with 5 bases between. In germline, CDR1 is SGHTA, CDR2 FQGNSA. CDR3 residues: CASSLVGYNEQFF. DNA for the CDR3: TGTGCCAGCAGCTTAGTTGGTTACAATGAGCAGTTCTTC. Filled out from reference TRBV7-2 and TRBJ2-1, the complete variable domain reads GAGVSQSPSNKVTEKGKDVELRCDPISGHTALYWYRQSLGQGLEFLIYFQGNSAPDKSGLPSDRFSAERTGGSVSTLTIQRTQQEDSAVYLCASSLVGYNEQFFGPGTRLTVL.

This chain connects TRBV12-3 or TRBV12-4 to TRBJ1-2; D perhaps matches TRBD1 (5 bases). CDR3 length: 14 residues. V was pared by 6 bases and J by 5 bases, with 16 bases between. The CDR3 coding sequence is TGTGCCAGCAGGTTCGGTTCAGGGTTTTATGGCTACACCTTC. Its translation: CASRFGSGFYGYTF.

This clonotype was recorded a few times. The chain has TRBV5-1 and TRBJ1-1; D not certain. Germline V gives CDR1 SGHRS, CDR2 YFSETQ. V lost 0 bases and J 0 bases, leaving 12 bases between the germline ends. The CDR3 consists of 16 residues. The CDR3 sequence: CASSLGTAFMNTEAFF. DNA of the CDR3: TGCGCCAGCAGCTTGGGTACAGCCTTCATGAACACTGAAGCTTTCTTT.

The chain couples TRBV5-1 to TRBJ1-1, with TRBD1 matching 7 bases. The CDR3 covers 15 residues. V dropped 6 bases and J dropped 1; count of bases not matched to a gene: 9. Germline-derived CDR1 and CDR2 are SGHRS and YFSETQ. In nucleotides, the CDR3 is TGCGCCAGCACCCCCCCGGGACAGAGGAACACTGAAGCTTTCTTT. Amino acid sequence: CASTPPGQRNTEAFF.

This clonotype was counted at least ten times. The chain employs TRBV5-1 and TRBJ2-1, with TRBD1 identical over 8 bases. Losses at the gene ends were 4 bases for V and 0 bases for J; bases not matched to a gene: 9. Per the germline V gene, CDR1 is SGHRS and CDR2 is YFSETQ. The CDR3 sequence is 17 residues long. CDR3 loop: CASSVGTGSFSYNEQFF. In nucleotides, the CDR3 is TGCGCCAGCAGCGTAGGGACAGGCAGCTTCTCCTACAATGAGCAGTTCTTC.

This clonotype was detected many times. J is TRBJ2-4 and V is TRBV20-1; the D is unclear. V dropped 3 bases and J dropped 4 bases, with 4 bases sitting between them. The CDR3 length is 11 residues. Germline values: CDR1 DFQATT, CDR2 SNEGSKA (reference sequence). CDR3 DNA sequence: TGCAGTGCTAGCTCGAAAAACATTCAGTACTTC. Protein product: CSASSKNIQYF.

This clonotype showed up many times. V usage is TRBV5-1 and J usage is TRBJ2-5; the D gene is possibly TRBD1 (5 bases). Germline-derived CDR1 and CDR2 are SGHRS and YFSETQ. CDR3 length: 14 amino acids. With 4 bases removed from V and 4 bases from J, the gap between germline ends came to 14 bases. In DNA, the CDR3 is TGCGCCAGCAGCCGAAGACAGAGCCCAGAGACCCAGTACTTC. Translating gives CASSRRQSPETQYF.

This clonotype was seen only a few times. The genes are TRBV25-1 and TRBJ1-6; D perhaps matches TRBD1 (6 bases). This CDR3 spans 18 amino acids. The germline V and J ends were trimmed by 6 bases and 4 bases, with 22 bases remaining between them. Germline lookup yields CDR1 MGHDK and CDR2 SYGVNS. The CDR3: CASRGAGFDTNYNSPLHF. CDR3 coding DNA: TGTGCCAGCAGGGGGGCCGGATTTGACACGAATTATAATTCACCCCTCCACTTT.

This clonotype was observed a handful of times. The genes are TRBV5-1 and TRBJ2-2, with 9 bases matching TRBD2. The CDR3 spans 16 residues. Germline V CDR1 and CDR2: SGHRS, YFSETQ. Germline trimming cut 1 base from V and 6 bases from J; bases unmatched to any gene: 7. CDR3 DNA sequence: TGCGCCAGCAGCTTGATGGATAGCGGGGGCTCCGGGGAGCTGTTTTTT. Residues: CASSLMDSGGSGELFF.

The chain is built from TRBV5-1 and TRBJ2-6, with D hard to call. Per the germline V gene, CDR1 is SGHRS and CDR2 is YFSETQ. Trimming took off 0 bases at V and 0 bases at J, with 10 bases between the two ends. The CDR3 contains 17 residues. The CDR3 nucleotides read TGCGCCAGCAGCTTGGCCAGCTCTAGCTCTGGGGCCAACGTCCTGACTTTC. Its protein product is CASSLASSSSGANVLTF.

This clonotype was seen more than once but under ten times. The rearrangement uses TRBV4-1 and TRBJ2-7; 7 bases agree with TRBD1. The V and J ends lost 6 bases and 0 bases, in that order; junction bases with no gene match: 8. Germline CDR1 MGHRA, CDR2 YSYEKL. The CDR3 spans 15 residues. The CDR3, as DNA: TGCGCCAGCAGGGCATTGGGACAGAGCTCCTACGAGCAGTACTTC. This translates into CASRALGQSSYEQYF.

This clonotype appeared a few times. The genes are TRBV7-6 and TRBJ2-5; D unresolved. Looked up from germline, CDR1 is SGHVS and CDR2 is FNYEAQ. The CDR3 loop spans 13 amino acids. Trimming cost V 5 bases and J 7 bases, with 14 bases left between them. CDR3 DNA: TGTGCCAGCAGCACCGACACAAAGAGGACCCAGTACTTC. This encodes CASSTDTKRTQYF.

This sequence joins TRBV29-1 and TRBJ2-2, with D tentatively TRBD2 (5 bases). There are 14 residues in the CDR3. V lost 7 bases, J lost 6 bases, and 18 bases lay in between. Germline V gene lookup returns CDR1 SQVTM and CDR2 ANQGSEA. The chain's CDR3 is CSGGIGNNPGELFF. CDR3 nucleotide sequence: TGCAGCGGCGGAATCGGGAACAACCCCGGGGAGCTGTTTTTT.